The 8 T cell receptor beta chains presented below share a single source sample, sequenced in a study of somatic mutations in cytotoxic T cells in rheumatoid arthritis. Sequencing used immunoSEQ multiplex PCR; TCRdb keeps in-frame clones, though not all of them. The table lists around 5,000 clones, 70% to 90% of them singletons. The sequenced material came from CD8+ T cells sorted from blood. All receptors come from a woman aged 50 to 60 with rheumatoid arthritis.

The chain couples TRBV5-1 to TRBJ1-1; 7 bases fit TRBD1. CDR3 size: 18 residues. The germline V gene has CDR1 SGHRS and CDR2 YFSETQ. The ends lost 2 bases at V and 1 base at J; junction bases unmatched: 14. The CDR3 is CASSFSGTALASNTEAFF. In DNA form, the CDR3 reads TGCGCCAGCAGCTTCTCCGGGACAGCCCTCGCCTCGAACACTGAAGCTTTCTTT.

V usage is TRBV7-9 and J usage is TRBJ2-5, with D maybe TRBD1 (5 bases). Trimming stripped 5 bases from V and 11 bases from J, with 30 bases between. Germline loops: CDR1 SEHNR, CDR2 FQNEAQ (reference sequence). CDR3 length equals 17 residues. The CDR3 protein is CASSGTSPSGFGIGQYF. The CDR3 DNA is TGTGCCAGCAGCGGAACCTCTCCCTCAGGGTTTGGAATCGGGCAGTACTTC.

The chain joins TRBV29-1 to TRBJ2-7; the D gene is possibly TRBD2 (5 bases). This CDR3 region has 13 residues. V lost 7 bases and J 1 base, leaving 14 bases between the germline ends. The V gene's germline CDR1 is SQVTM and CDR2 ANQGSEA. Here the CDR3 DNA reads TGCAGCGGGTTGGACGGACTTTCCTACGAGCAGTACTTC. Encoded protein: CSGLDGLSYEQYF.

This chain links TRBV5-8 with TRBJ1-4; maybe TRBD1 (6 bases). Trimming removed 0 bases at V and 1 base at J, with 10 bases between. CDR3 length: 16 amino acids. In germline, CDR1 is SGHTS, CDR2 YDEGEE. The CDR3 DNA sequence: TGTGCCAGCAGCTTGGTGGCCAGGGGAACTAATGAAAAACTGTTTTTT. Translating it yields CASSLVARGTNEKLFF.

CDR3 DNA sequence: TGTGCCAGCAGTTCCCCGCAGGGAGGAGGGGAGACCCAGTACTTC. Amino acids: CASSSPQGGGETQYF. The chain combines TRBV27 with TRBJ2-5; TRBD2 is a possible D gene (6 bases). In germline, CDR1 is MNHEY, CDR2 SMNVEV (reference sequence). Trimming shortened V by 4 bases and J by 5 bases, and 17 bases separated the two germline ends. The CDR3 is 15 amino acids.

The chain couples TRBV14 to TRBJ1-6; D not resolved. CDR1 is SGHDN and CDR2 is FVKESK in the germline V gene. The V end was cut by 0 bases, the J end by 15 bases, with 9 bases between. This CDR3 spans 12 amino acids. The CDR3 region has the DNA TGTGCCAGCAGCCAAGATCGATTACACCTCCACTTT. Amino acids: CASSQDRLHLHF.

The chain uses TRBV2 and TRBJ2-3; 7 nucleotides match TRBD1. The CDR3 covers 15 residues. Germline CDR1 is SNHLY and CDR2 is FYNNEI. V shed 8 bases, J shed 0 bases, and the junction held 8 bases outside the gene matches. CDR3 sequence reads: CASGDRVGSTDTQYF. DNA for the CDR3: TGTGCCAGCGGAGACAGGGTAGGGAGCACAGATACGCAGTATTTT.

The chain carries TRBV2 and TRBJ1-2; D remains unclear. With 10 bases removed from V and 0 bases from J, the gap between germline ends came to 12 bases. CDR3 length: 13 amino acids. Germline CDR1 reads SNHLY; CDR2 reads FYNNEI. CDR3 loop: CATRDHANYGYTF. The CDR3 DNA sequence: TGTGCCACCCGGGATCACGCTAACTATGGCTACACCTTC.